Listed below are T cell receptor beta chains from one sample, sequenced in a study of a mutant IDH1 vaccine in newly diagnosed glioma. No antigen is known for these receptors. Only in-frame clones appear in the TCRdb table, and some are missing; sequencing was by immunoSEQ multiplex PCR. The sample has fewer than 35,000 clones, 65% to 80% seen once. The input for sequencing was PBMCs, taken from a glioma patient whose treatment included an IDH1 peptide vaccine. All receptors derive from a man aged 50 to 60 with glioma. The CDR3 runs from the conserved cysteine through the conserved F or W. The order of the fields is D gene, CDR3 length, J gene, clone size, V gene, CDR3 protein, CDR3 DNA. The D gene is left open where the match is weak. Some rows mark clone size as missing; the rest say once, few, many or name a class of expanded clone.

d_call: NA
cdr3_length: 14
j_call: TRBJ2-3
clone_size: once
v_call: TRBV13
cdr3_aa: CASSLASPTDTQYF
cdr3_nt: TGTGCCAGCAGCTTAGCTTCTCCCACAGATACGCAGTATTTT

d_call: NA
cdr3_length: 13
j_call: TRBJ1-5
clone_size: few
v_call: TRBV6-5
cdr3_aa: CASSYSVRQPQHF
cdr3_nt: TGTGCCAGCAGTTACTCTGTCCGCCAGCCCCAGCATTTT

d_call: NA
cdr3_length: 15
j_call: TRBJ1-3
clone_size: NA
v_call: TRBV29-1
cdr3_aa: CSVEDWGFSGNTIYF
cdr3_nt: TGCAGCGTTGAAGATTGGGGCTTCTCTGGAAACACCATATATTTT

d_call: NA
cdr3_length: 15
j_call: TRBJ1-5
clone_size: NA
v_call: TRBV6-6
cdr3_aa: CASSYSTGEEQPQHF
cdr3_nt: TGTGCCAGCAGTTACTCGACGGGGGAGGAGCAGCCCCAGCATTTT

d_call: NA
cdr3_length: 16
j_call: TRBJ2-5
clone_size: NA
v_call: TRBV19
cdr3_aa: CASSILWDGLQETQYF
cdr3_nt: TGTGCCAGTAGTATACTGTGGGACGGACTCCAAGAGACCCAGTACTTC

d_call: NA
cdr3_length: 14
j_call: TRBJ2-7
clone_size: NA
v_call: TRBV7-2
cdr3_aa: CASTKGGGGYEQYF
cdr3_nt: TGTGCCAGCACTAAAGGGGGAGGAGGCTACGAGCAGTACTTC

d_call: NA
cdr3_length: 13
j_call: TRBJ1-1
clone_size: NA
v_call: TRBV6-1
cdr3_aa: CASSDTQNTEAFF
cdr3_nt: TGTGCCAGCAGTGATACACAGAACACTGAAGCTTTCTTT

d_call: TRBD1
cdr3_length: 14
j_call: TRBJ1-1
clone_size: NA
v_call: TRBV4-2
cdr3_aa: CASSHPQGATEAFF
cdr3_nt: TGTGCCAGCAGCCATCCTCAGGGGGCCACTGAAGCTTTCTTT

d_call: NA
cdr3_length: 16
j_call: TRBJ2-1
clone_size: NA
v_call: TRBV5-4
cdr3_aa: CASSPAGGRSYNEQFF
cdr3_nt: TGTGCCAGCAGCCCGGCCGGTGGGAGGTCCTACAATGAGCAGTTCTTC

d_call: NA
cdr3_length: 9
j_call: TRBJ2-5
clone_size: NA
v_call: TRBV10-3
cdr3_aa: CAFRKTQYF
cdr3_nt: TGTGCCTTTCGGAAGACCCAGTACTTC

d_call: NA
cdr3_length: 17
j_call: TRBJ1-1
clone_size: NA
v_call: TRBV5-1
cdr3_aa: CASSPYRVGLGDTEAFF
cdr3_nt: TGCGCCAGCAGCCCCTACCGGGTCGGATTGGGTGACACTGAAGCTTTCTTT

d_call: NA
cdr3_length: 12
j_call: TRBJ2-7
clone_size: once
v_call: TRBV28
cdr3_aa: CASSLSNYEQYF
cdr3_nt: TGTGCCAGCAGTTTATCAAACTACGAGCAGTACTTC

d_call: NA
cdr3_length: 12
j_call: TRBJ1-4
clone_size: NA
v_call: TRBV14
cdr3_aa: CASSQGVGGLFF
cdr3_nt: TGTGCCAGCAGCCAAGGGGTCGGCGGACTGTTTTTT

d_call: NA
cdr3_length: 15
j_call: TRBJ2-7
clone_size: few
v_call: TRBV4-2
cdr3_aa: CASSQGAGSGYEQYF
cdr3_nt: TGTGCCAGCAGCCAAGGGGCCGGGAGCGGGTACGAGCAGTACTTC

d_call: TRBD1
cdr3_length: 13
j_call: TRBJ2-7
clone_size: NA
v_call: TRBV14
cdr3_aa: CASSRTRGREQYF
cdr3_nt: TGTGCCAGCAGCCGCACGAGGGGGCGAGAGCAGTACTTC

d_call: NA
cdr3_length: 15
j_call: TRBJ2-3
clone_size: NA
v_call: TRBV4-1
cdr3_aa: CASSQVWLGADTQYF
cdr3_nt: TGCGCCAGCAGCCAAGTGTGGCTAGGAGCCGATACGCAGTATTTT

d_call: NA
cdr3_length: 16
j_call: TRBJ1-3
clone_size: NA
v_call: TRBV2
cdr3_aa: CASSSDSRISGNTIYF
cdr3_nt: TGTGCCAGCAGTTCCGATAGCCGCATCTCTGGAAACACCATATATTTT

d_call: TRBD1
cdr3_length: 15
j_call: TRBJ2-7
clone_size: NA
v_call: TRBV7-2
cdr3_aa: CASSSSGTGSGEQYF
cdr3_nt: TGTGCCAGCAGCTCCTCCGGGACAGGGTCTGGCGAGCAGTACTTC

d_call: NA
cdr3_length: 14
j_call: TRBJ1-5
clone_size: NA
v_call: TRBV7-2
cdr3_aa: CASSLAVSNQPQHF
cdr3_nt: TGTGCCAGCAGCTTAGCAGTTAGCAATCAGCCCCAGCATTTT

d_call: NA
cdr3_length: 10
j_call: TRBJ2-7
clone_size: NA
v_call: TRBV30
cdr3_aa: CAWGSYEQYF
cdr3_nt: TGTGCCTGGGGCTCCTACGAGCAGTACTTC

d_call: TRBD2
cdr3_length: 15
j_call: TRBJ2-5
clone_size: NA
v_call: TRBV9
cdr3_aa: CASSASGADQETQYF
cdr3_nt: TGTGCCAGCAGCGCGAGCGGGGCAGATCAAGAGACCCAGTACTTC